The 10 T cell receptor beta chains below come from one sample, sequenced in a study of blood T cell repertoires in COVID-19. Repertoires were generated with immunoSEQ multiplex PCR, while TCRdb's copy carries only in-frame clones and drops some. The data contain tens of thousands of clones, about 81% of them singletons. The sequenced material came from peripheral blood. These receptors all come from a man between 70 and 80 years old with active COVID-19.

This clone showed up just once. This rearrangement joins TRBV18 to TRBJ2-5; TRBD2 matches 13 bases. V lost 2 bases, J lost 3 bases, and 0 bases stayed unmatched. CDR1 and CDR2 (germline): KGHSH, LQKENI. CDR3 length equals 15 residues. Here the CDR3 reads CASSPGTSGKETQYF. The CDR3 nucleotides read TGTGCCAGCTCACCAGGGACTAGCGGGAAAGAGACCCAGTACTTC.

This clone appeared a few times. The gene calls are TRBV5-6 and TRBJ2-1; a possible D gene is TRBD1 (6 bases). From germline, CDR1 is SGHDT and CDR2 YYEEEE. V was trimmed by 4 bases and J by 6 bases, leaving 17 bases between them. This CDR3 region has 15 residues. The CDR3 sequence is CASSITGGRGNEQFF. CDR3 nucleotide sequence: TGTGCCAGCAGCATCACTGGGGGCCGGGGCAATGAGCAGTTCTTC.

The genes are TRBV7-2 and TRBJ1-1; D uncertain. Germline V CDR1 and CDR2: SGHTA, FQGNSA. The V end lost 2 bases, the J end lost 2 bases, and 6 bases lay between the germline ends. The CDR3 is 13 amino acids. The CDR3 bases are TGTGCCAGCAGCTTAACACCTAACACTGAAGCTTTCTTT. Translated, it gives CASSLTPNTEAFF.

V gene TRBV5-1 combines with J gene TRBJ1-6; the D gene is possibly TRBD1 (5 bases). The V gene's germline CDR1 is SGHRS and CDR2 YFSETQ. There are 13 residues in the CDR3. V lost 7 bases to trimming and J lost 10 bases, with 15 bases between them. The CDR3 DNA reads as TGCGCCAGCGTGCGGGCTGGGGGGTCACCCCTCCACTTT. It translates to CASVRAGGSPLHF.

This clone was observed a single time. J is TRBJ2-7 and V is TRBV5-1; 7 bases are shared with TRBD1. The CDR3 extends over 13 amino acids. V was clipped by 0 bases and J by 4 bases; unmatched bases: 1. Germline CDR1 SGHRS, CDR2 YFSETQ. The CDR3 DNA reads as TGCGCCAGCAGCTTGGAACAGGGGTACGAGCAGTACTTC. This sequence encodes CASSLEQGYEQYF.

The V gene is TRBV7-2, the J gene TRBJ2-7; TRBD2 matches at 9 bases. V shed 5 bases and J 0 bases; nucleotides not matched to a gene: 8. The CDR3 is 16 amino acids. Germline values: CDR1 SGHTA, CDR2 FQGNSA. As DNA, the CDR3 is TGTGCCAGCAGCGACACTAGCGGGTTTAGCTCCTACGAGCAGTACTTC. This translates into CASSDTSGFSSYEQYF.

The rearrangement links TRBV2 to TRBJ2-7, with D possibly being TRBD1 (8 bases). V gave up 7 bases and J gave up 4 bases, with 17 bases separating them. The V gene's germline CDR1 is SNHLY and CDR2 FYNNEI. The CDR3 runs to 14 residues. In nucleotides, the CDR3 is TGTGCCAGCACCGGACAGGGAGGGGTTTACGAGCAGTACTTC. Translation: CASTGQGGVYEQYF.

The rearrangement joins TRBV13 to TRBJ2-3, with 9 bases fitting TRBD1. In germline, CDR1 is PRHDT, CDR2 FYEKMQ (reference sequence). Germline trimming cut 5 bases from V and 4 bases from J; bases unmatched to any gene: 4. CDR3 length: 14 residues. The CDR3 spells CASSPRQGADTQYF. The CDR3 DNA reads TGTGCCAGCAGCCCACGACAGGGGGCAGATACGCAGTATTTT. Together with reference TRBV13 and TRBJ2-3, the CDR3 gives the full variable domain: AAGVIQSPRHLIKEKRETATLKCYPIPRHDTVYWYQQGPGQDPQFLISFYEKMQSDKGSIPDRFSAQQFSDYHSELNMSSLELGDSALYFCASSPRQGADTQYFGPGTRLTVL.

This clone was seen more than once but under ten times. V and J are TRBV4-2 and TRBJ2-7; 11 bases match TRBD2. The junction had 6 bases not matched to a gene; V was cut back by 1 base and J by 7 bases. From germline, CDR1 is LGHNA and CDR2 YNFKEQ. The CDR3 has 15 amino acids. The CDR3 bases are TGTGCCAGCAGCCAAGTACTAGCGGGAGAGTGGGAGCAGTACTTC. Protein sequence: CASSQVLAGEWEQYF.

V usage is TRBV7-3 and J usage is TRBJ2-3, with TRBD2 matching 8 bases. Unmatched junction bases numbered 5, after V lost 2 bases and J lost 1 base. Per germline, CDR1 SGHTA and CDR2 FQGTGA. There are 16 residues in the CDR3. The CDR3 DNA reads TGTGCCAGCAGCTTAGGGAGCGGGAGAGGCACAGATACGCAGTATTTT. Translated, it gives CASSLGSGRGTDTQYF.